A single sample gave rise to the 27 T cell receptor beta chains below, sequenced in a study of T cells after yellow fever vaccination. TCRdb recomputed calls from the 5' RACE reads with MiXCR, one row per CDR3 protein. The table has about 300,000 distinct CDR3 sequences, approximately 10% seen once. The material was CD4+ T cells sorted from PBMCs, obtained 5 days after the yellow fever booster vaccination. The source is a man between 18 and 35 years old who received the YFV17D yellow fever vaccine.

This clonotype was found a few times. The rearrangement uses TRBV5-1 and TRBJ2-7; tentatively, D is TRBD1 (6 bases). Germline CDR1 reads SGHRS; CDR2 reads YFSETQ. The CDR3 consists of 15 residues. V shed 1 base and J shed 1 base, with 12 bases lying between them. The CDR3 region has the DNA TGCGCCAGCAGCTTGTTACCAGGGGAGTCCTACGAGCAGTACTTC. Translation gives CASSLLPGESYEQYF.

This clonotype was counted many times. This sequence joins TRBV28 and TRBJ1-2; TRBD1 agrees at 10 bases. CDR1 MDHEN and CDR2 SYDVKM come from the germline V gene. After removal of 6 bases from V and 6 bases from J, the junction contained 4 bases not matched to a gene. This CDR3 has 13 amino acids. CDR3 region: CASRQTGGHGYTF. CDR3 nucleotides: TGTGCCAGCAGGCAGACAGGGGGCCATGGCTACACCTTC.

The chain recombines TRBV7-2 with TRBJ1-2, with a tentative D call TRBD1 (6 bases). The germline V gene has CDR1 SGHTA and CDR2 FQGNSA. V lost 4 bases, J lost 5 bases, and 17 bases lay in between. The CDR3 has 15 residues. CDR3 residues: CASSYRQEPSYGYTF. The DNA for the CDR3 is TGTGCCAGCAGCTACAGACAGGAACCCTCTTATGGCTACACCTTC.

This clonotype came up a few times. The chain joins TRBV14 to TRBJ2-3, with D uncertain. This CDR3 is 14 amino acids long. Germline V lookup: CDR1 SGHDN, CDR2 FVKESK. Trimming stripped 4 bases from V and 1 base from J, with 9 bases between. The CDR3 DNA reads as TGTGCCAGCAGCCCCGCGGTGGGCACAGATACGCAGTATTTT. Translation: CASSPAVGTDTQYF.

Many counts were recorded for this clonotype. This sequence joins TRBV4-3 and TRBJ1-4; a possible D gene is TRBD1 (5 bases). Germline V gene data show CDR1 as LGHNA and CDR2 as YSLEER. The CDR3 runs to 16 residues. The V end lost 5 bases, the J end lost 3 bases, and 16 bases lay between the germline ends. CDR3 nucleotide sequence: TGCGCCAGCAGCATCGAGGTCGGGGGAGCTAATGAAAAACTGTTTTTT. Amino acid sequence: CASSIEVGGANEKLFF.

V usage is TRBV6-2 or TRBV6-3 and J usage is TRBJ2-7, with 8 bases lining up with TRBD1. The germline gives CDR1 MNHEY, CDR2 SVGEGT. The CDR3 sequence is 13 residues long. V shed 8 bases, J shed 3 bases, and the junction held 6 bases outside the gene matches. CDR3 coding DNA: TGTGCCAGCGTTCGGACAGGGAACTACGAGCAGTACGTC. As protein: CASVRTGNYEQYV.

This clonotype was seen only a few times. The rearrangement joins TRBV11-2 to TRBJ1-2; possible D gene TRBD1, 5 bases. The CDR3 consists of 14 residues. Germline V gene sequence: CDR1 SGHAT, CDR2 FQNNGV. V was cut by 4 bases and J by 1 base, with 10 bases left in between. CDR3 protein: CASSSLRGNYGYTF. In DNA form, the CDR3 reads TGTGCCAGCAGCTCTCTGAGGGGTAACTATGGCTACACCTTC.

The J gene is TRBJ2-3, the V gene TRBV5-4; TRBD1 aligns across 10 bases. CDR3 size: 15 residues. Germline values: CDR1 SGHNT, CDR2 YYREEE (reference sequence). Trimming removed 4 bases from V and 4 bases from J; junction bases left unmatched: 6. CDR3 residues: CASSLTGGKADTQYF. In nucleotides, the CDR3 is TGTGCCAGCAGCCTGACAGGGGGCAAGGCAGATACGCAGTATTTT.

The chain links TRBV7-9 to TRBJ2-3; 7 bases fit TRBD1. The CDR3 is 15 amino acids. The germline gives CDR1 SEHNR, CDR2 FQNEAQ (reference sequence). V gave up 3 bases and J gave up 6 bases; unmatched junction bases: 9. CDR3 sequence: CASSFYRTGSDTQYF. The CDR3 DNA sequence: TGTGCCAGCAGCTTTTACCGGACAGGATCGGATACGCAGTATTTT.

Only a few counts were recorded for this clonotype. V and J are TRBV12-5 and TRBJ2-3; 7 bases fit TRBD2. CDR3 length equals 15 residues. From germline, CDR1 is LGHNT and CDR2 FRNRAP. V lost 7 bases, J lost 6 bases, and 13 bases stayed unmatched. The CDR3 here is CASAYRGEGWDTQYF. CDR3 sequence (DNA): TGTGCTAGTGCCTATCGGGGGGAAGGGTGGGATACGCAGTATTTT.

The genes are TRBV6-1 and TRBJ2-2, with D uncertain. Germline lookup yields CDR1 MNHNS and CDR2 SASEGT. V lost 6 bases and J 1 base, leaving 15 bases between the germline ends. This CDR3 has 16 residues. Written as DNA, the CDR3 is TGTGCCAGCAGAGCTCCTTCGGAGCTGAACACCGGGGAGCTGTTTTTT. It codes for CASRAPSELNTGELFF.

The CDR3 loop is CASSFGTAMNTEAFF. Written as DNA, the CDR3 is TGCGCCAGCAGCTTCGGGACAGCTATGAACACTGAAGCTTTCTTT. The J gene is TRBJ1-1, the V gene TRBV5-1; 7 bases fit TRBD1. This CDR3 has 15 amino acids. Germline V gives CDR1 SGHRS, CDR2 YFSETQ. The J segment lost 0 bases and the V segment lost 2 bases, leaving 4 bases of the junction unmatched.

This clonotype was recorded a few times. The V gene is TRBV15, the J gene TRBJ2-3; D not certain. V dropped 0 bases and J dropped 9 bases, with 13 bases sitting between them. In germline, CDR1 is LNHNV, CDR2 YYDKDF (reference sequence). The CDR3 sequence is 14 residues long. CDR3 sequence (DNA): TGTGCCACCAGCAGAGATAATCCCCCCTCAACGCAGTATTTT. It is translated as CATSRDNPPSTQYF. Full variable domain (remainder filled in from reference TRBV15 and TRBJ2-3): DAMVIQNPRYQVTQFGKPVTLSCSQTLNHNVMYWYQQKSSQAPKLLFHYYDKDFNNEADTPDNFQSRRPNTSFCFLDIRSPGLGDTAMYLCATSRDNPPSTQYFGPGTRLTVL.

This clonotype was detected a few times. J is TRBJ2-5 and V is TRBV20-1; TRBD1 aligns across 7 bases. CDR1 and CDR2 from the germline V gene are DFQATT and SNEGSKA (reference sequence). CDR3 length: 15 residues. V lost 3 bases and J lost 4; bases outside the gene matches: 11. This CDR3 reads CSARGRGLDRETQYF. CDR3 DNA: TGCAGTGCTAGGGGTAGGGGGCTGGATCGAGAGACCCAGTACTTC.

This clonotype was detected a few times. V is TRBV18 and J is TRBJ2-3, with D hard to call. Deletions cut 3 bases from V and 1 base from J, with 17 bases between. There are 17 residues in the CDR3. From germline, CDR1 is KGHSH and CDR2 LQKENI. CDR3 coding DNA: TGTGCCAGCTCACCGGGAATACGAGGCCCAGGCACAGATACGCAGTATTTT. Protein sequence: CASSPGIRGPGTDTQYF.

A few counts support this clonotype. V gene TRBV5-6 combines with J gene TRBJ1-2, with 9 bases fitting TRBD1. With V trimmed by 0 bases and J by 9 bases, 12 bases remained unmatched. CDR1 and CDR2 (germline): SGHDT, YYEEEE. This CDR3 has 16 amino acids. CDR3 region: CASSLGSLRDRASYTF. In nucleotides, the CDR3 is TGTGCCAGCAGCTTGGGTTCACTCCGGGACAGGGCCAGCTACACCTTC.

This CDR3 reads CASSQAPGGNADTQYF. CDR3 in DNA: TGTGCCAGCAGCCAGGCCCCTGGGGGAAACGCAGATACGCAGTATTTT. This rearrangement joins TRBV5-5 to TRBJ2-3; D possibly uses TRBD1 or TRBD2 (5 bases each). Trimming removed 4 bases at V and 4 bases at J, with 19 bases between. Germline V gene sequence: CDR1 SGHKS, CDR2 YYEKEE (reference sequence). The CDR3 is 16 amino acids.

The table lists this clonotype with a few counts. The rearrangement joins TRBV7-9 to TRBJ2-7; TRBD1 aligns across 8 bases. This CDR3 contains 16 residues. The germline V gene has CDR1 SEHNR and CDR2 FQNEAQ (reference sequence). The V gene end was trimmed by 5 bases and the J gene end by 3 bases; junction bases not matched to a gene: 12. CDR3 region: CASSGGRQGTSYEQYF. In DNA form, the CDR3 reads TGTGCCAGCAGCGGGGGTCGACAGGGGACCAGCTACGAGCAGTACTTC.

This clonotype was found a few times. This chain connects TRBV12-5 to TRBJ2-5; 10 bases are shared with TRBD1. CDR1 and CDR2 (germline): LGHNT, FRNRAP. The CDR3 contains 15 residues. With 3 bases clipped from V and 4 bases from J, the junction kept 5 bases outside the gene matches. The chain's CDR3 is CASGLGTGEGETQYF. The CDR3 nucleotides read TGTGCTAGTGGTTTAGGGACAGGGGAGGGAGAGACCCAGTACTTC.

V is TRBV3-1 and J is TRBJ1-3, with D hard to call. The CDR3 runs to 14 residues. Trimming stripped 4 bases from V and 0 bases from J, with 7 bases between. Germline V gives CDR1 LGHDT, CDR2 YNNKEL (reference sequence). The CDR3 is CASSLRSSGNTIYF. The CDR3 region has the DNA TGTGCCAGCAGCCTGAGGAGCTCTGGAAACACCATATATTTT. Complete variable domain (other parts from reference TRBV3-1 and TRBJ1-3): DTAVSQTPKYLVTQMGNDKSIKCEQNLGHDTMYWYKQDSKKFLKIMFSYNNKELIINETVPNRFSPKSPDKAHLNLHINSLELGDSAVYFCASSLRSSGNTIYFGEGSWLTVV.

This clonotype was observed many times. The chain employs TRBV7-9 and TRBJ2-2, with D possibly matching TRBD2 (5 bases). Per germline, CDR1 SEHNR and CDR2 FQNEAQ (reference sequence). The CDR3 runs 15 residues. Deletions cut 5 bases from V and 7 bases from J, with 17 bases between. The CDR3 DNA reads TGTGCCAGCAGCCCTAGCTCCCTAGCCGGCGGGGAGCTGTTTTTT. Amino acids: CASSPSSLAGGELFF.

This clonotype was seen a handful of times. The chain couples TRBV5-4 to TRBJ2-3, with 9 positions matching TRBD2. V shed 0 bases, J shed 2 bases, and the junction held 7 bases outside the gene matches. Per the germline V gene, CDR1 is SGHNT and CDR2 is YYREEE (reference sequence). The CDR3 consists of 17 residues. The CDR3 sequence: CASSLGGLAGHTDTQYF. The CDR3 DNA is TGTGCCAGCAGCTTGGGGGGCCTAGCGGGGCACACAGATACGCAGTATTTT.

There are many counts of this clonotype. The chain carries TRBV6-2 or TRBV6-3 and TRBJ2-7, with TRBD1 matching 8 bases. J was trimmed by 1 base and V by 8 bases; bases with no gene match: 4. CDR3 size: 13 residues. The germline V gene has CDR1 MNHEY and CDR2 SVGEGT. CDR3 protein: CASGRTGSYEQYF. The DNA for the CDR3 is TGTGCCAGCGGAAGGACAGGGTCCTACGAGCAGTACTTC.

This clonotype was seen a handful of times. This chain uses TRBV15 with TRBJ1-1, with 8 bases fitting TRBD1. The germline gives CDR1 LNHNV, CDR2 YYDKDF (reference sequence). J lost 5 bases, V lost 0 bases, and 8 bases had no gene match. The CDR3 length is 16 residues. The CDR3 sequence: CATSRERTGGRTEAFF. The CDR3 DNA reads TGTGCCACCAGCAGAGAGCGAACAGGGGGTAGGACTGAAGCTTTCTTT.

The chain carries TRBV4-3 and TRBJ2-3; 11 nucleotides match TRBD2. V lost 4 bases to trimming and J lost 0 bases; unmatched junction nucleotides: 18. CDR1 is LGHNA, CDR2 YSLEER, per germline. The CDR3 runs 21 residues. The DNA for the CDR3 is TGCGCCAGCAGCCGATCAACGGGGCTAGCGGGGGGCCTGGTGAGCACAGATACGCAGTATTTT. Protein product: CASSRSTGLAGGLVSTDTQYF.

This clonotype appeared a few times. V gene TRBV6-5 combines with J gene TRBJ1-6; D remains ambiguous. The CDR3 covers 17 residues. Germline loops: CDR1 MNHEY, CDR2 SVGAGI. Trimming took 3 bases from V and 9 from J, leaving 21 bases between them. The CDR3 DNA sequence: TGTGCCAGCAGTTATTACGCTTCGAGGCGAACGGGTTCACCCCTCCACTTT. This codes for CASSYYASRRTGSPLHF.

The V call is TRBV4-1, the J call TRBJ1-6; tentatively, D is TRBD1 (6 bases). CDR3 size: 18 residues. Germline V lookup: CDR1 MGHRA, CDR2 YSYEKL. V lost 4 bases, J lost 0 bases, and 16 bases lay in between. The CDR3 coding sequence is TGCGCCAGCAGCCCGCTCTCCGACAGGAGCTCCTATAATTCACCCCTCCACTTT. The encoded protein is CASSPLSDRSSYNSPLHF.